This T cell receptor beta chain is from a study of cytomegalovirus exposure and HLA in healthy donors. General study findings and limits: Most of the TCR beta V segments (in an earlier analysis) were productive either about 87% or about 30% of the time.

As for this clone: What it binds is not known.

The PCR contained 60 Vbeta and 13 Jbeta primers. Profiling relied on immunoSEQ multiplex PCR, and the TCRdb table lists in-frame clones only, not all of them. The sample yields approximately 150,000 clones, roughly two thirds seen once. Germline CDR1 SGHRS, CDR2 YFSETQ. CDR3 length: 12 residues. Trimming cost V 4 bases and J 9 bases, with 11 bases left between them. This chain links TRBV5-1 with TRBJ2-1, with a possible D match to TRBD1 (6 bases). The TCR comes from a middle-aged woman in good health and CMV-seropositive. Material for sequencing was PBMCs. This chain's CDR3 is CASSVGASEQFF. The CDR3 nucleotides read TGCGCCAGCAGCGTGGGGGCCAGTGAGCAGTTCTTC.